This entry lists 30 T cell receptor beta chains sequenced from one sample in a study of metastatic and nonmetastatic thyroid tumors. TCRdb called clones again from the PCR reads with MiXCR. The table has more than 20,000 clones, roughly 12% seen once. Thyroid surgery took place with no prior treatment in any patient. Sequencing used blood. The receptors were gathered from a female donor with papillary thyroid cancer or a benign thyroid nodule (not recorded which). Some clones in this sample may be carry-over from other donors' samples.

This clone was recorded many times. The chain carries TRBV12-3 or TRBV12-4 and TRBJ1-1, with unresolved D. CDR3 length equals 12 residues. Trimming took 2 bases from V and 11 from J, leaving 12 bases between them. CDR3 region: CASSLRGRRAFF. DNA of the CDR3: TGTGCCAGCAGTTTAAGAGGGAGACGGGCTTTCTTT.

This clone came up many times. The chain carries TRBV7-2 and TRBJ1-1; perhaps TRBD1 as D (6 bases). The germline gives CDR1 SGHTA, CDR2 FQGNSA. CDR3 length: 14 amino acids. V was shortened by 5 bases and J by 6 bases, with 16 bases between the two germline ends. CDR3 protein: CASSLQTGRPEAFF. Here the CDR3 DNA reads TGTGCCAGCAGCCTACAAACAGGGAGACCTGAAGCTTTCTTT.

This clone was counted ten times or more. This chain uses TRBV4-2 with TRBJ1-1, with D uncertain. CDR3 length equals 13 residues. V was pared by 2 bases and J by 0 bases, with 4 bases between. Germline V gives CDR1 LGHNA, CDR2 YNFKEQ. As DNA, the CDR3 is TGTGCCAGCAGCCAAAAGTTGAACACTGAAGCTTTCTTT. It codes for CASSQKLNTEAFF.

This clone was counted many times. The chain carries TRBV10-3 and TRBJ2-3; D is undetermined. Germline-derived CDR1 and CDR2 are ENHRY and SYGVKD. The CDR3 contains 13 residues. V dropped 10 bases and J dropped 0 bases, with 11 bases sitting between them. The CDR3 loop is CATVGSSTDTQYF. The CDR3 DNA sequence: TGTGCCACGGTAGGCAGCAGCACAGATACGCAGTATTTT.

In its sample, this clone was seen many times. This could be a read error, since a much larger clone is one nucleotide away. The genes are TRBV11-2 and TRBJ1-2; D is ambiguous. Germline values: CDR1 SGHAT, CDR2 FQNNGV. CDR3 size: 13 residues. This chain's CDR3 is CASSFNTNYGCTF. CDR3 in DNA: TGTGCCAGCAGCTTTAACACTAACTATGGCTGCACCTTC.

J is TRBJ2-7 and V is TRBV7-2; D ambiguous. Per germline, CDR1 SGHTA and CDR2 FQGNSA. V was cut by 5 bases and J by 6 bases, with 20 bases left in between. The CDR3 runs 15 residues. In DNA, the CDR3 is TGTGCCAGCAGCCCCTTAGTGGAACCCTCTCTCGAGCAGTACTTC. It specifies CASSPLVEPSLEQYF.

The table lists this clone with many counts. The rearrangement uses TRBV27 and TRBJ2-4, with unresolved D. Per the germline V gene, CDR1 is MNHEY and CDR2 is SMNVEV (reference sequence). The CDR3 sequence is 14 residues long. Trimming took 5 bases from V and 3 from J, leaving 11 bases between them. The CDR3 region has the DNA TGTGCCAGCAGTAGTACCCCCTTCAAAAACATTCAGTACTTC. Translation gives CASSSTPFKNIQYF.

This clone was seen a handful of times. A read error may explain this, as a much larger clone is one base away. This chain connects TRBV2 to TRBJ1-1, with no clear D. CDR1 and CDR2 (germline): SNHLY, FYNNEI. The CDR3 totals 13 residues. Trimming removed 4 bases from V and 10 bases from J, with 16 bases in between. In DNA, the CDR3 is TGTGCCAGCAGTGCAGGTCTAGTGGACGGAGCTTTCTTT. Its protein is CASSAGLVDGAFF.

This clone has ten or more counts. The chain carries TRBV7-9 and TRBJ1-3; a weak D match, TRBD1 (6 bases). The CDR3 contains 13 residues. Per the germline V gene, CDR1 is SEHNR and CDR2 is FQNEAQ (reference sequence). Trimming stripped 4 bases from V and 4 bases from J, with 8 bases between. The CDR3 region is CASSYGQGNTIYF. The CDR3 DNA reads as TGTGCCAGCAGCTACGGACAGGGAAACACCATATATTTT.

This clone was detected many times. A much larger clone differs from this one at a single base, so this may be a read error. The chain employs TRBV9 and TRBJ2-2; a possible D gene is TRBD2 (7 bases). This CDR3 has 14 amino acids. Germline V gives CDR1 SGDLS, CDR2 YYNGEE. Here the CDR3 DNA reads TGTGCCAGCAGAGGGGGGGGAACCACCGAGGAGCTGTTTTTT. Protein sequence: CASRGGGTTEELFF.

This clone was recorded at least ten times. The rearrangement uses TRBV20-1 and TRBJ2-2, with TRBD2 as a possible D gene (6 bases). Per germline, CDR1 DFQATT and CDR2 SNEGSKA (reference sequence). The CDR3 length is 16 residues. V was clipped by 0 bases and J by 4 bases, with 15 bases between them. The CDR3 protein is CSARDGRQGGTGELFF. The CDR3 nucleotides read TGCAGTGCTAGAGATGGAAGGCAGGGAGGCACCGGGGAGCTGTTTTTT.

Notes on this clone: A much larger clone lies a single base off, so this may be a read error. The chain couples TRBV9 to TRBJ1-5; 9 bases map to TRBD1. The CDR3 is 18 residues long. V was clipped by 6 bases and J by 3 bases; unmatched bases: 16. Germline-derived CDR1 and CDR2 are SGDLS and YYNGEE. CDR3 DNA: TGTGCCAGCATCGAACCAAACCGGGACAGGGTAGACAATCAGCCCCAGCATTTT. Translating gives CASIEPNRDRVDNQPQHF.

This clone was counted many times. The J gene is TRBJ1-5, the V gene TRBV18, with D tentatively TRBD1 (5 bases). V was trimmed by 3 bases and J by 4 bases, leaving 13 bases between them. CDR3 size: 15 residues. Germline assignment: CDR1 KGHSH and CDR2 LQKENI. Here the CDR3 reads CASSPPGSGNQPQHF. The CDR3 DNA sequence: TGTGCCAGCTCACCGCCAGGGTCAGGAAATCAGCCCCAGCATTTT.

This clone was recorded at least ten times. The chain recombines TRBV5-1 with TRBJ1-2; tentative D call: TRBD1 (5 bases). CDR1 SGHRS and CDR2 YFSETQ come from the germline V gene. This CDR3 spans 14 amino acids. V was pared by 3 bases and J by 1 base, with 10 bases between. This CDR3 is CASSWGDFNYGYTF. The CDR3 bases are TGCGCCAGCAGCTGGGGGGACTTTAACTATGGCTACACCTTC.

This clone appeared many times. This chain joins TRBV10-3 and TRBJ1-5; a possible D gene is TRBD1 (5 bases). Germline loops: CDR1 ENHRY, CDR2 SYGVKD. This CDR3 has 18 amino acids. The germline V and J ends were trimmed by 0 bases and 9 bases, with 24 bases remaining between them. DNA for the CDR3: TGTGCCATCAGTGAGTCGTTCAAGAGGCAGGGAGAGGCTCTGCCCCAGCATTTT. The encoded protein is CAISESFKRQGEALPQHF.

As regards this clone: This may be a read error, as it is one base from a much larger clone. The identical CDR3 is also encoded by other nucleotide sequences in the sample. V is TRBV3-1 and J is TRBJ1-1; the D is unclear. The CDR3 is made up of 13 amino acids. The germline CDR1 and CDR2 sequences are LGHDT and YNNKEL (reference sequence). The CDR3 sequence: CASSFTRNTEAFF. The CDR3 DNA reads as TGTGCCAGCAGCTTCACAAGGAACACTGAAGCTTTTTTT.

This clone was counted many times. The rearrangement uses TRBV19 and TRBJ1-5; D is undetermined. V lost 4 bases and J lost 3, with 13 bases in between. Germline V CDR1 and CDR2: LNHDA, SQIVND (reference sequence). The CDR3 sequence is 15 residues long. The CDR3 sequence: CASSTKQGINQPQHF. CDR3 sequence (DNA): TGTGCCAGTAGTACAAAGCAAGGTATCAATCAGCCCCAGCATTTT.

This clone appeared many times. The chain has TRBV20-1 and TRBJ2-1, with D possibly being TRBD1 or TRBD2 (5 bases each). CDR1 is DFQATT, CDR2 SNEGSKA, per germline (reference sequence). This CDR3 has 13 residues. V shed 3 bases and J shed 3 bases, with 9 bases lying between them. The CDR3 reads CSASMGDYNEQFF. Written as DNA, the CDR3 is TGCAGTGCTAGTATGGGGGACTACAATGAGCAGTTCTTC.

This clone occurred many times. The chain carries TRBV4-2 and TRBJ2-7, with TRBD2 matching over 9 bases. V lost 1 base to trimming and J lost 2 bases; unmatched junction nucleotides: 9. The CDR3 runs to 17 residues. Germline V gene lookup returns CDR1 LGHNA and CDR2 YNFKEQ. CDR3 in amino acids: CASSQVSGGLSPYEQYF. The CDR3 nucleotides are TGTGCCAGCAGCCAAGTGAGCGGGGGGCTTTCTCCCTACGAGCAGTACTTC.

There are many counts of this clone. A read error is possible here, since a much larger clone lies one base away. The sample holds other DNA sequences that translate to the same CDR3. The genes are TRBV11-2 and TRBJ1-6; 9 bases align to TRBD1. CDR3 length: 16 amino acids. Germline CDR1 reads SGHAT; CDR2 reads FQNNGV. The V segment lost 5 bases and the J segment 7 bases; nucleotides outside the gene matches: 9. The CDR3 here is CASSRKTGQGNSPLHF. In nucleotides, the CDR3 is TGTGCCAGCAGCCGAAAGACAGGACAGGGGAATTCACCCCTCCACTTT.

This clone is a singleton in its sample. This sequence may be a read error, since a much larger clone differs from it by one base. This rearrangement joins TRBV4-2 to TRBJ2-1, with 16 bases lining up with TRBD2. The germline V gene has CDR1 LGHNA and CDR2 YNFKEQ. Losses at the gene ends were 4 bases for V and 6 bases for J; bases not matched to a gene: 9. This CDR3 is 18 amino acids long. CDR3 DNA: TGTGCCAGCAGCCCTCCCGGGACTAGCGGGGGGGCCCTCAATGAGCAGTTCTTC. As protein: CASSPPGTSGGALNEQFF.

A note on this clone: Other DNA sequences in this sample translate to the same CDR3. The CDR3 loop is CASSLRGVTDTQYF. CDR3 nucleotide sequence: TGTGCCAGTAGCTTACGGGGGGTTACAGATACGCAGTATTTT. The chain has TRBV28 and TRBJ2-3; TRBD2 agrees at 7 bases. Germline V gives CDR1 MDHEN, CDR2 SYDVKM. This CDR3 region has 14 residues. The V gene end was trimmed by 9 bases and the J gene end by 3 bases; junction bases not matched to a gene: 9.

This clone is classed as medium-sized (0.01 to 0.1%). The CDR3 DNA reads TGTGCCAGCAGTTTAAATTCCTACAATGAGCAGTTCTTC. Translated: CASSLNSYNEQFF. The chain uses TRBV27 and TRBJ2-1, with D unclear. With 2 bases removed from V and 1 base from J, the gap between germline ends came to 3 bases. Germline V gene sequence: CDR1 MNHEY, CDR2 SMNVEV (reference sequence). The CDR3 extends over 13 amino acids.

Ten or more counts support this clone. V and J are TRBV20-1 and TRBJ2-1; 12 positions match TRBD2. Germline trimming cut 5 bases from V and 5 bases from J; bases unmatched to any gene: 7. The CDR3 length is 15 residues. Per germline, CDR1 DFQATT and CDR2 SNEGSKA (reference sequence). This CDR3 reads CSAEASGGAHNEQFF. CDR3 sequence (DNA): TGCAGTGCTGAGGCTAGCGGGGGGGCCCACAATGAGCAGTTCTTC.

This clone was recorded many times. This could be a read error, since a much larger clone is one nucleotide away. V usage is TRBV7-2 and J usage is TRBJ2-1; D might be TRBD2 (5 bases). This CDR3 is built from 16 residues. Germline V lookup: CDR1 SGHTA, CDR2 FQGNSA. This CDR3 reads CASSLALSVLNYEQFF. Here the CDR3 DNA reads TGTGCCAGCAGCCTAGCCCTTAGTGTCCTGAACTATGAGCAGTTCTTC. The full variable domain, its missing parts supplied by reference TRBV7-2 and TRBJ2-1, is GAGVSQSPSNKVTEKGKDVELRCDPISGHTALYWYRQSLGQGLEFLIYFQGNSAPDKSGLPSDRFSAERTGGSVSTLTIQRTQQEDSAVYLCASSLALSVLNYEQFFGPGTRLTVL.

This clone was observed at least ten times. The V gene is TRBV5-5, the J gene TRBJ1-6; no clear D. The V gene lost 0 bases and the J gene lost 3 bases, with 7 bases spanning the gap. CDR3 length: 15 amino acids. Germline CDR1 reads SGHKS; CDR2 reads YYEKEE (reference sequence). CDR3 protein: CASSLGQVYNSPLHF. The CDR3 DNA sequence: TGTGCCAGCAGCTTGGGCCAGGTCTATAATTCACCCCTCCACTTT.

In its sample, this clone ranks as medium-sized. This chain joins TRBV6-1 and TRBJ2-2; D remains ambiguous. V was cut by 7 bases and J by 4 bases, with 10 bases left in between. Germline V lookup: CDR1 MNHNS, CDR2 SASEGT. The CDR3 consists of 13 residues. In DNA, the CDR3 is TGTGCCAGCACCGGATTGCCCACCGGGGAGCTGTTTTTT. Translation gives CASTGLPTGELFF.

In its sample, this clone was seen a few times. The CDR3 does not end in the conserved phenylalanine or tryptophan, so this is likely a read error. The chain couples TRBV25-1 to TRBJ1-1; D not certain. This CDR3 is built from 19 residues. The germline gives CDR1 MGHDK, CDR2 SYGVNS. V was trimmed by 5 bases and J by 2 bases, leaving 27 bases between them. DNA of the CDR3: TGTGCCAGCAGTCCCTCCGTTCTCCTGAAGGAGACGAGTAACACTGAAGCTTTCTTA. This translates into CASSPSVLLKETSNTEAFL.

This clone has just a few counts. Sequence at one end of the junction differs from germline and may be a read error. This sequence joins TRBV15 and TRBJ2-7; TRBD2 matches at 7 bases. The CDR3 totals 15 residues. Germline V lookup: CDR1 LNHNV, CDR2 YYDKDF (reference sequence). CDR3 bases: TGTTCCACCAGTAGGCCTAGCGGCCGATCCTACGAGCAGTACTTC. Residues: CSTSRPSGRSYEQYF.

The chain uses TRBV11-2 and TRBJ2-1; the D is unclear. Germline values: CDR1 SGHAT, CDR2 FQNNGV. This CDR3 region has 15 residues. The germline V and J ends were trimmed by 5 bases and 9 bases, with 20 bases remaining between them. In DNA, the CDR3 is TGTGCCAGCAGCCCTGGAGCAGGAGTTCTCGGTGAGCAGTTCTTC. Its protein product is CASSPGAGVLGEQFF.